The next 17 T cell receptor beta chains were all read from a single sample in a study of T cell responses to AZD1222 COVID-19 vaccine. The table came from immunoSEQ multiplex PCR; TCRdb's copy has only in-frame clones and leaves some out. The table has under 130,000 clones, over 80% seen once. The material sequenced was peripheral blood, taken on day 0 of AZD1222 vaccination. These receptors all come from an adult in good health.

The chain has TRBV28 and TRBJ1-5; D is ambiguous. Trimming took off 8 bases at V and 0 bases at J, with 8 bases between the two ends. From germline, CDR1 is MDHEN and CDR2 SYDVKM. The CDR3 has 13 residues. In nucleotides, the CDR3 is TGTGCCAGCTACGACGATAGCAATCAGCCCCAGCATTTT. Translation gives CASYDDSNQPQHF.

The CDR3: CATKDRGGTDTQYF. In DNA form, the CDR3 reads TGTGCCACCAAAGACAGGGGCGGCACAGATACGCAGTATTTT. The V gene is TRBV24-1, the J gene TRBJ2-3; the match to TRBD1 covers 8 bases. CDR1 and CDR2 (germline): KGHDR, SFDVKD. CDR3 length: 14 amino acids. The V and J ends lost 8 bases and 1 base, in that order; junction bases with no gene match: 4.

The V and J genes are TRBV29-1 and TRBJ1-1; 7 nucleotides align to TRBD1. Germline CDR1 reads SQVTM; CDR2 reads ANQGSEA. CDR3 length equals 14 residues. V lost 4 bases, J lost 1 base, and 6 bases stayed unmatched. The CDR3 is CSVVSGTANTEAFF. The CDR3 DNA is TGCAGCGTTGTCTCCGGGACAGCGAACACTGAAGCTTTCTTT.

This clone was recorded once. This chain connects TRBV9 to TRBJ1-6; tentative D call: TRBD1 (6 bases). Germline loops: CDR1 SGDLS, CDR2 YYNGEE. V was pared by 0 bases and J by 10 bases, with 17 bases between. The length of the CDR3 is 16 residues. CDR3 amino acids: CASSVGGHPQESPLHF. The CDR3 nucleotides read TGTGCCAGCAGCGTAGGGGGACACCCTCAGGAGTCACCCCTCCACTTT.

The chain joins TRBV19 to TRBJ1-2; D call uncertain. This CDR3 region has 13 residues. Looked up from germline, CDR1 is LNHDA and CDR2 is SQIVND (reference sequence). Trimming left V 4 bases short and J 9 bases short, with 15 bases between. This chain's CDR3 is CASSNLFRDRYTF. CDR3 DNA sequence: TGTGCCAGTAGTAACTTATTCCGGGATCGCTACACCTTC.

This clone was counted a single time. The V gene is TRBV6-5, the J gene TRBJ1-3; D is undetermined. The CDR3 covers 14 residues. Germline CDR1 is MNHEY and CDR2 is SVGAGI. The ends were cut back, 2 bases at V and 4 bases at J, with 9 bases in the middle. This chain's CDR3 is CASSYAGYGNTIYF. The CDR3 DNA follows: TGTGCCAGCAGTTACGCCGGTTACGGAAACACCATATATTTT.

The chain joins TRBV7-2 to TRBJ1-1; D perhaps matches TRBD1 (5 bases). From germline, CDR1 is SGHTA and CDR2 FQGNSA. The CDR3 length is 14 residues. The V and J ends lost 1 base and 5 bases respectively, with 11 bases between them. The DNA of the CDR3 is TGTGCCAGCAGCTTAGTGGCAGGGAGGACTGAAGCTTTCTTT. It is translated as CASSLVAGRTEAFF.

In nucleotides, the CDR3 is TGTGCCAGCAGCTTTATCACAGATACGCAGTATTTT. Amino acid sequence: CASSFITDTQYF. The chain couples TRBV5-8 to TRBJ2-3, with D hard to call. Germline CDR1 reads SGHTS; CDR2 reads YDEGEE. Trimming pared 2 bases from V and 2 bases from J, leaving 3 bases between. The CDR3 extends over 12 amino acids.

CDR3 nucleotides: TGTGCCAGCTCCATTGGGACAACAAACACCGGGGAGCTGTTTTTT. Amino acid sequence: CASSIGTTNTGELFF. The rearrangement links TRBV18 to TRBJ2-2; weak D call: TRBD1 (6 bases). This CDR3 has 15 amino acids. V lost 6 bases and J lost 2, with 13 bases in between. The germline gives CDR1 KGHSH, CDR2 LQKENI.

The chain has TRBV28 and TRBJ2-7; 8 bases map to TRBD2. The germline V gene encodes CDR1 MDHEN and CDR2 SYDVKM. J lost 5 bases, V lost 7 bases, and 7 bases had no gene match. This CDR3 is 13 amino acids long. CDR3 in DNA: TGTGCCAGCACGGGCGGGAGGAACCACGAGCAGTACTTC. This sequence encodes CASTGGRNHEQYF.

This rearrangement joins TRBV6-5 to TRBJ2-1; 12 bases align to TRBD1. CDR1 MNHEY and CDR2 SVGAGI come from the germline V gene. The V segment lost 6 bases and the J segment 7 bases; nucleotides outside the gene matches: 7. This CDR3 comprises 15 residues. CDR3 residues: CASRTGTGGINEQFF. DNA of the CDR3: TGTGCCAGCAGAACCGGGACAGGGGGCATTAATGAGCAGTTCTTC.

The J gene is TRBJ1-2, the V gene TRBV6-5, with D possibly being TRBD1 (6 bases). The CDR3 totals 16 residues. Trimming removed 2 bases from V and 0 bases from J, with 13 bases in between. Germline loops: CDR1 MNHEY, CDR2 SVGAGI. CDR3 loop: CASSYGGAVANYGYTF. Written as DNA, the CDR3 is TGTGCCAGCAGTTACGGGGGGGCAGTTGCTAACTATGGCTACACCTTC.

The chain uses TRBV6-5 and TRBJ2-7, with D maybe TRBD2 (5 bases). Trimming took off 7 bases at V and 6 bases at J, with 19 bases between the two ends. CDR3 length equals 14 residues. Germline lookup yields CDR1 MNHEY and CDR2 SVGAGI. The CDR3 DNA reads TGTGCCAGCACGCCGGGAACTCTTGGGCTCGAGCAGTACTTC. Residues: CASTPGTLGLEQYF.

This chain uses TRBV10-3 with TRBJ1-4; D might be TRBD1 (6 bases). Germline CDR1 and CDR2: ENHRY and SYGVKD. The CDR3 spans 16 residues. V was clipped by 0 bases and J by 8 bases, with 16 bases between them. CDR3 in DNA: TGTGCCATCAGTGAGTCGACAGGCGGCCAGGGAGAAAAACTGTTTTTT. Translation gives CAISESTGGQGEKLFF.

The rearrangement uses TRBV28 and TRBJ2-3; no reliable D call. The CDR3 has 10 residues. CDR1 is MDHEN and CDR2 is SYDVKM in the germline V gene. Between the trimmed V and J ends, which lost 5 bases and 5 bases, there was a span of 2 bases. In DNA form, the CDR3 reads TGTGCCAGCAGTGTAGATACGCAGTATTTT. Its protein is CASSVDTQYF. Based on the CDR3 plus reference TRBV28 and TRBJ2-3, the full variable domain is DVKVTQSSRYLVKRTGEKVFLECVQDMDHENMFWYRQDPGLGLRLIYFSYDVKMKEKGDIPEGYSVSREKKERFSLILESASTNQTSMYLCASSVDTQYFGPGTRLTVL.

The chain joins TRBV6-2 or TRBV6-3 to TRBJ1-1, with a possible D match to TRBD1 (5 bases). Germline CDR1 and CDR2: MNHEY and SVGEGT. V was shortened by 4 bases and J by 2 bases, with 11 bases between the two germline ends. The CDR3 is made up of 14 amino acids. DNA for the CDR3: TGTGCCAGCAGTTCTCGGACACCTAACACTGAAGCTTTCTTT. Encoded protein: CASSSRTPNTEAFF.

For the CDR3, the DNA is TGTGCCATCAGACAGGACAACCAGGATGAAAAACTGTTTTTT. Translation: CAIRQDNQDEKLFF. This chain uses TRBV10-3 with TRBJ1-4, with a weak D call TRBD1 (5 bases). The CDR3 runs to 14 residues. From germline, CDR1 is ENHRY and CDR2 SYGVKD. Trimming left V 6 bases short and J 6 bases short, with 14 bases between.